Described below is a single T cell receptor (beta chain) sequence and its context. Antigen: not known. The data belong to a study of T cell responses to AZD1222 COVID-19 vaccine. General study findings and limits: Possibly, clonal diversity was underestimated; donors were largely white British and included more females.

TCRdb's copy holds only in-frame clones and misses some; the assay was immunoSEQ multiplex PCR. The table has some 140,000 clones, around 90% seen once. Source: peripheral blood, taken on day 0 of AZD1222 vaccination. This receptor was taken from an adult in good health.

CDR3 residues: CASSPNQGNTEAFF. In DNA, the CDR3 is TGTGCCAGTAGTCCCAATCAGGGGAACACTGAAGCTTTCTTT. This chain joins TRBV19 and TRBJ1-1; a possible D gene is TRBD1 (5 bases). CDR1 and CDR2 (germline): LNHDA, SQIVND (reference sequence). Trimming cost V 5 bases and J 1 base, with 11 bases left between them. The length of the CDR3 is 14 residues.